This is a list of T cell receptor beta chains from one sample in a study of blood T cell repertoires in COVID-19. Some clones are missing from TCRdb's copy, which holds only in-frame ones; the method was immunoSEQ multiplex PCR. The sample has approximately 73,000 clones; roughly 86% are singletons. The sequencing input was peripheral blood. These receptors came from an older woman with acute or convalescent COVID-19. CDR3s include the opening cysteine and the closing phenylalanine or tryptophan. D genes are given only for firm matches. The listing skips clone size in some rows; elsewhere it reads once, few, many or a size class.

V gene,J gene,D gene,clone size,CDR3 protein,CDR3 DNA
TRBV6-1,TRBJ2-5,-,-,CASSEDPYSSGAQYF,TGTGCCAGCAGTGAAGACCCCTACTCCTCAGGGGCCCAGTACTTC
TRBV28,TRBJ1-3,-,once,CASSFDVGLPGNTIYF,TGTGCCAGCAGTTTTGACGTAGGACTACCTGGAAACACCATATATTTT
TRBV6-2/TRBV6-3,TRBJ2-1,-,-,CASSPRSGEQFF,TGTGCCAGCAGTCCCCGGTCCGGGGAGCAGTTCTTC
TRBV19,TRBJ1-5,TRBD1,-,CASSTGTGNQPQHF,TGTGCCAGTAGTACCGGGACAGGGAATCAGCCCCAGCATTTT
TRBV7-7,TRBJ2-5,-,-,CASSLGSGETQYF,TGTGCCAGCAGCTTAGGATCGGGGGAGACCCAGTACTTC
TRBV10-3,TRBJ1-5,-,few,CAISGGQWGDQPQHF,TGTGCCATCAGTGGGGGACAATGGGGTGATCAGCCCCAGCATTTT
TRBV18,TRBJ1-1,-,-,CASSPPTGTTEAFF,TGTGCCAGCTCACCACCTACAGGGACCACTGAAGCTTTCTTT
TRBV6-5,TRBJ2-7,TRBD1,-,CASSYSGTGDYEQYF,TGTGCCAGCAGTTACTCTGGGACAGGCGACTACGAGCAGTACTTC
TRBV28,TRBJ1-3,-,-,CASSPDSFSGNTIYF,TGTGCCAGCAGTCCGGACAGCTTCTCTGGAAACACCATATATTTT
TRBV7-9,TRBJ1-5,-,-,CASSLGTWSNQPQHF,TGTGCCAGCAGCTTAGGTACATGGAGCAATCAGCCCCAGCATTTT
TRBV6-6,TRBJ1-1,TRBD1,-,CASSPGQGNTEAFF,TGTGCCAGCAGTCCGGGACAGGGGAACACTGAAGCTTTCTTT
TRBV12-3/TRBV12-4,TRBJ2-7,-,once,CASSFLAGEQYF,TGTGCCAGCAGTTTTCTAGCCGGTGAGCAGTACTTC
TRBV24-1,TRBJ2-1,TRBD2,-,CATSDPGLHYNEQFF,TGTGCCACCAGTGATCCGGGACTACATTACAATGAGCAGTTCTTC
TRBV6-6,TRBJ1-3,TRBD1,-,CASRGTGTVRNTIYF,TGTGCCAGCAGGGGGACCGGGACAGTTCGAAACACCATATATTTT
TRBV3-1/TRBV3-2,TRBJ2-7,TRBD2,-,CASSPPSGGYYEQYF,TGTGCCAGCAGCCCCCCCAGCGGGGGTTACTACGAGCAGTACTTC
TRBV6-5,TRBJ1-6,TRBD1,-,CASSYWDRLNSPLHF,TGTGCCAGCAGTTACTGGGACAGATTAAATTCACCCCTCCACTTT
TRBV2,TRBJ2-7,TRBD2,-,CASGGLAGVEQYF,TGTGCCAGCGGTGGACTAGCGGGAGTGGAGCAGTACTTC
TRBV5-4,TRBJ1-2,-,-,CASSLGDNNYGYTF,TGTGCCAGCAGCTTGGGGGACAATAACTATGGCTACACCTTC
TRBV28,TRBJ2-5,TRBD1,few,CASSFGQGWLETQYF,TGTGCCAGCAGTTTCGGACAGGGATGGTTAGAGACCCAGTACTTC
TRBV16,TRBJ2-3,TRBD2,-,CASSQRSSGRHF,TGTGCCAGCAGCCAAAGGTCCAGCGGGAGGCATTTT
TRBV6-5,TRBJ2-7,-,-,CASSYGRGSYEQYF,TGTGCCAGCAGTTATGGCCGGGGGTCCTACGAGCAGTACTTC
TRBV28,TRBJ1-1,TRBD1,-,CASKNMGQGNTEAFF,TGTGCCAGCAAAAATATGGGACAGGGGAACACTGAAGCTTTCTTT
TRBV5-1,TRBJ2-1,-,-,CASSLAQGYEQFF,TGCGCCAGCAGCTTGGCACAGGGCTATGAGCAGTTCTTC
TRBV7-9,TRBJ1-4,-,-,CASSHDSYQEKLFF,TGTGCCAGCAGCCATGACAGTTATCAGGAAAAACTGTTTTTT
TRBV28,TRBJ1-2,-,-,CASSLRVVTGGYTF,TGTGCCAGCAGTCTCAGGGTGGTGACTGGTGGCTACACCTTC
TRBV11-2,TRBJ2-3,-,once,CASRPNPSTDTQYF,TGTGCCAGCAGACCTAACCCTAGCACAGATACGCAGTATTTT
TRBV4-2,TRBJ2-7,TRBD1,-,CASSQVGTVTYEQYF,TGTGCCAGCAGCCAAGTTGGGACAGTCACCTACGAGCAGTACTTC
TRBV7-2,TRBJ2-2,-,-,CASSPHTGSEELFF,TGTGCCAGCAGCCCCCATACTGGGAGCGAGGAGCTGTTTTTT
TRBV7-2,TRBJ2-5,-,-,CASSLSAGAPQETQYF,TGTGCCAGCAGCTTATCCGCGGGCGCGCCCCAAGAGACCCAGTACTTC
TRBV4-2,TRBJ2-7,-,few,CASSQDGVGFEGYEQYF,TGTGCCAGCAGCCAAGACGGAGTTGGTTTTGAAGGCTACGAGCAGTACTTC
TRBV5-6,TRBJ1-2,TRBD1,-,CASSPGPGQNYGYTF,TGTGCCAGCAGCCCGGGGCCGGGACAGAACTATGGCTACACCTTC
TRBV10-3,TRBJ2-1,-,-,CAIRPDISSYNEQFF,TGTGCCATCAGACCCGACATAAGCTCCTACAATGAGCAGTTCTTC
TRBV5-4,TRBJ2-7,TRBD2,-,CASSLDGGAYEQYF,TGTGCCAGCAGCTTGGACGGGGGGGCCTACGAGCAGTACTTC
TRBV7-2,TRBJ2-1,TRBD2,-,CASSAGRAPGGEQFF,TGTGCCAGCAGCGCAGGGAGGGCCCCCGGTGGAGAGCAGTTCTTC
TRBV7-3,TRBJ1-2,-,-,CASSLVPGYGYTF,TGTGCCAGCAGCTTAGTTCCAGGGTATGGCTACACCTTC
TRBV7-3,TRBJ2-1,-,-,CASSPWPAGSYNEQFF,TGTGCCAGCAGCCCCTGGCCAGCGGGCTCCTACAATGAGCAGTTCTTC
TRBV9,TRBJ1-3,-,few,CASSPNEWGTTSGNTIYF,TGTGCCAGCAGCCCGAACGAATGGGGCACTACCTCTGGAAACACCATATATTTT
TRBV7-2,TRBJ2-1,-,-,CASSSLAGEYNEQFF,TGTGCCAGCAGCTCGCTGGCAGGTGAATACAATGAGCAGTTCTTC
TRBV5-5,TRBJ2-7,TRBD1,-,CASSLQGVAYEQYF,TGTGCCAGCAGCTTACAGGGGGTAGCCTACGAGCAGTACTTC
TRBV6-4,TRBJ1-5,-,-,CASSERTASGNQPQHF,TGTGCCAGCAGTGAAAGGACAGCCAGTGGCAATCAGCCCCAGCATTTT
TRBV9,TRBJ2-7,TRBD1,-,CASSFRDRVMDEQYF,TGTGCCAGCAGCTTCCGGGACAGGGTGATGGACGAGCAGTACTTC
TRBV5-6,TRBJ2-3,-,once,CASSLDFRQASTDTQYF,TGTGCCAGCAGCTTGGATTTTAGACAGGCTAGCACAGATACGCAGTATTTT
TRBV7-9,TRBJ2-1,-,-,CASSFLARGGEFF,TGTGCCAGCTCGTTCCTAGCGAGGGGCGGTGAGTTCTTC
TRBV5-1,TRBJ2-7,-,-,CASSKGTSSLEQYF,TGCGCCAGCAGTAAAGGGACATCGTCTTTAGAGCAGTACTTC
TRBV19,TRBJ1-1,-,-,CASSSGQMNTEAFF,TGTGCCAGTAGTTCCGGACAGATGAACACTGAAGCTTTCTTT
TRBV7-6,TRBJ2-2,-,few,CASSLAATGELFF,TGTGCCAGCAGCTTAGCGGCCACCGGGGAGCTGTTTTTT
TRBV19,TRBJ2-5,-,-,CASSPGRARETQYF,TGTGCCAGTAGCCCCGGGCGGGCTCGAGAGACCCAGTACTTC
TRBV7-9,TRBJ1-1,-,-,CASKMGGMSGTEAFF,TGTGCCAGTAAAATGGGGGGGATGAGCGGGACTGAAGCTTTCTTT
TRBV18,TRBJ2-7,TRBD2,-,CASSPSGGDSYEQYF,TGTGCCAGCTCACCAAGCGGGGGGGACTCCTACGAGCAGTACTTC
TRBV19,TRBJ1-2,-,-,CASAPQGRYGYTF,TGTGCCAGTGCTCCACAGGGTCGTTATGGCTACACCTTC
TRBV28,TRBJ2-7,-,few,CASLAGDEQYF,TGTGCCAGCCTCGCAGGGGACGAGCAGTACTTC
TRBV7-9,TRBJ2-2,TRBD2,-,CASSSNLAGEITGELFF,TGTGCCAGCAGCTCGAACCTAGCGGGGGAGATCACCGGGGAGCTGTTTTTT